The 20 T cell receptor beta chains below all came from one sample that was sequenced in a study of early T cells in non-severe SARS-CoV-2 infection. Each CDR3 protein is one row after TCRdb ran MiXCR on the 5' RACE reads. The table shows 70,000 to 85,000 distinct CDR3 sequences, with around 12% occurring only once. The material sequenced was whole blood, taken at baseline. Receptor source: an adult who was a healthcare worker with PCR-confirmed SARS-CoV-2 infection or an uninfected control (not recorded which). The donor label of this sample is uncertain.

This clonotype was counted many times. This chain joins TRBV24-1 and TRBJ2-1, with 11 bases fitting TRBD2. CDR3 size: 16 residues. Trimming at V came to 3 bases and at J to 5 bases, leaving 5 bases not matched to a gene. Germline lookup yields CDR1 KGHDR and CDR2 SFDVKD. The CDR3 DNA reads TGTGCCACCAGTGATCCCCTACTAGCGGGGGACAATGAGCAGTTCTTC. It specifies CATSDPLLAGDNEQFF.

V usage is TRBV12-3 or TRBV12-4 and J usage is TRBJ1-1; no reliable D call. Trimming removed 4 bases from V and 1 base from J, with 7 bases in between. The CDR3 is made up of 13 amino acids. The CDR3 loop reads CASSSQGNTEAFF. The CDR3 coding sequence is TGTGCCAGCAGTTCCCAAGGGAACACTGAAGCTTTCTTT.

This clonotype occurred many times. The chain is built from TRBV10-3 and TRBJ1-1; 8 bases are shared with TRBD1. V shed 10 bases, J shed 3 bases, and the junction held 10 bases outside the gene matches. This CDR3 is 14 amino acids long. Germline CDR1 is ENHRY and CDR2 is SYGVKD. The CDR3 nucleotides read TGTGCCACTCAGACAGGGGCGTTTGACACTGAAGCTTTCTTT. Translated, it gives CATQTGAFDTEAFF.

The chain has TRBV7-2 and TRBJ2-6; 10 bases align to TRBD1. The CDR3 sequence is 17 residues long. V was clipped by 3 bases and J by 0 bases; unmatched bases: 2. The germline gives CDR1 SGHTA, CDR2 FQGNSA. CDR3 sequence: CASSLGQGSSGANVLTF. DNA for the CDR3: TGTGCCAGCAGCTTGGGACAGGGGAGCTCTGGGGCCAACGTCCTGACTTTC.

The table lists this clonotype with a few counts. The rearrangement uses TRBV4-1 and TRBJ1-6; tentatively, D is TRBD1 (5 bases). The CDR3 is 14 amino acids. V shed 1 base and J shed 7 bases, with 8 bases lying between them. From germline, CDR1 is MGHRA and CDR2 YSYEKL. The CDR3 DNA follows: TGCGCCAGCAGCCAAGCACGGGGGAATTCACCCCTCCACTTT. Its protein is CASSQARGNSPLHF.

This rearrangement joins TRBV7-2 to TRBJ2-7; 7 bases match TRBD2. This CDR3 comprises 15 residues. CDR1 SGHTA and CDR2 FQGNSA come from the germline V gene. V was pared by 4 bases and J by 2 bases, with 8 bases of the junction left unmatched. The CDR3 sequence is CASSSIAGGPYEQYF. For the CDR3, the DNA is TGTGCCAGCAGCTCCATAGCGGGTGGACCCTACGAGCAGTACTTC.

This clonotype was counted between two and nine times. The CDR3 bases are TGTGCCAGCAGCGTAACCGGGGCGAACACCGGGGAGCTGTTTTTT. It yields the protein CASSVTGANTGELFF. The J gene is TRBJ2-2, the V gene TRBV9; tentatively, D is TRBD2 (5 bases). The V end was cut by 1 base, the J end by 0 bases, with 7 bases between. CDR1 and CDR2 (germline): SGDLS, YYNGEE. The length of the CDR3 is 15 residues. Looking up the rest from reference TRBV9 and TRBJ2-2 gives the full variable domain: DSGVTQTPKHLITATGQRVTLRCSPRSGDLSVYWYQQSLDQGLQFLIQYYNGEERAKGNILERFSAQQFPDLHSELNLSSLELGDSALYFCASSVTGANTGELFFGEGSRLTVL.

V usage is TRBV19 and J usage is TRBJ2-1; no definite D call. The CDR3 runs to 12 residues. Germline V gives CDR1 LNHDA, CDR2 SQIVND (reference sequence). V lost 5 bases to trimming and J lost 8 bases, with 10 bases between them. CDR3 protein: CASSATLYEQFF. The CDR3 bases are TGTGCCAGTAGTGCGACTTTATATGAGCAGTTCTTC. Using reference TRBV19 and TRBJ2-1 for the parts outside the CDR3, the full variable domain is DGGITQSPKYLFRKEGQNVTLSCEQNLNHDAMYWYRQDPGQGLRLIYYSQIVNDFQKGDIAEGYSVSREKKESFPLTVTSAQKNPTAFYLCASSATLYEQFFGPGTRLTVL.

In DNA, the CDR3 is TGCAGTGCTAGAATACAGGGGGCGGCCTACAATGAGCAGTTCTTC. Amino acid sequence: CSARIQGAAYNEQFF. The chain has TRBV20-1 and TRBJ2-1, with TRBD1 matching 9 bases. The germline V gene has CDR1 DFQATT and CDR2 SNEGSKA (reference sequence). The J segment lost 2 bases and the V segment lost 2 bases, leaving 4 bases of the junction unmatched. The CDR3 runs 15 residues.

This clonotype was seen at least ten times. The chain joins TRBV2 to TRBJ2-5; D perhaps matches TRBD1 (6 bases). Germline V gene lookup returns CDR1 SNHLY and CDR2 FYNNEI. The CDR3 contains 15 residues. Trimming took 6 bases from V and 2 from J, leaving 16 bases between them. Here the CDR3 DNA reads TGTGCCAGCAGCGGATTAGGACAGCGTCAAGAGACCCAGTACTTC. It is translated as CASSGLGQRQETQYF.

About this clonotype itself: Possible read error: a much larger clone is one base away. The J gene is TRBJ2-6, the V gene TRBV6-5; D unresolved. Trimming cost V 2 bases and J 2 bases, with 1 base left between them. The CDR3 is 13 amino acids. Germline V gives CDR1 MNHEY, CDR2 SVGAGI. CDR3 protein: CASSYAGANVLTF. For the CDR3, the DNA is TGTGCCAGCAGTTACGCTGGGGCCAACGTCCTGACTTTC.

This clonotype showed up many times. V is TRBV20-1 and J is TRBJ2-5; no definite D call. Germline CDR1 and CDR2: DFQATT and SNEGSKA (reference sequence). The length of the CDR3 is 13 residues. The V and J ends lost 1 base and 4 bases respectively, with 10 bases between them. The CDR3 is CSARVETLETQYF. The DNA for the CDR3 is TGCAGTGCTAGAGTGGAGACTCTAGAGACCCAGTACTTC.

This clonotype appeared a few times. The CDR3 is CASSVEAGTGVPADEKLFF. The CDR3 nucleotides are TGTGCCAGCAGCGTAGAAGCTGGGACAGGGGTGCCGGCGGATGAAAAACTGTTTTTT. This chain joins TRBV9 and TRBJ1-4, with 10 nucleotides matching TRBD1. J was trimmed by 6 bases and V by 0 bases; bases with no gene match: 14. The length of the CDR3 is 19 residues. Germline CDR1 reads SGDLS; CDR2 reads YYNGEE.

This clonotype was recorded many times. This chain links TRBV6-6 with TRBJ1-1, with a weak D call TRBD1 (5 bases). With 2 bases removed from V and 4 bases from J, the gap between germline ends came to 8 bases. The CDR3 length is 13 residues. Germline CDR1 and CDR2: MNHNY and SVGAGI (reference sequence). Here the CDR3 reads CASSYVRATEAFF. DNA of the CDR3: TGTGCCAGCAGTTACGTCAGGGCCACTGAAGCTTTCTTT.

This clonotype was picked up many times. The chain employs TRBV24-1 and TRBJ2-2, with D unresolved. The germline V gene has CDR1 KGHDR and CDR2 SFDVKD. Trimming pared 3 bases from V and 3 bases from J, leaving 16 bases between. CDR3 size: 17 residues. The CDR3 loop is CATSDGARTHDTGELFF. CDR3 DNA sequence: TGTGCCACCAGTGATGGTGCACGGACCCACGACACCGGGGAGCTGTTTTTT.

This clonotype has more than one count but fewer than ten. The CDR3 nucleotides are TGTGCCAGCAGCCAAGGACCCTCGGATACGCAGTATTTT. The encoded protein is CASSQGPSDTQYF. V usage is TRBV4-2 and J usage is TRBJ2-3, with no clear D. V lost 1 base to trimming and J lost 6 bases, with 8 bases between them. Per germline, CDR1 LGHNA and CDR2 YNFKEQ. The CDR3 loop spans 13 amino acids.

This sequence joins TRBV20-1 and TRBJ2-1; possibly TRBD1 for D (8 bases). CDR3 length equals 15 residues. Between the trimmed V and J ends, which lost 4 bases and 5 bases, there was a span of 18 bases. Germline assignment: CDR1 DFQATT and CDR2 SNEGSKA (reference sequence). The CDR3 spells CSANPNRGGNNEQFF. The CDR3 DNA is TGCAGTGCTAATCCAAACAGGGGGGGTAACAATGAGCAGTTCTTC.

This clonotype was counted between two and nine times. The V gene is TRBV29-1, the J gene TRBJ1-2; D might be TRBD1 (6 bases). V was shortened by 6 bases and J by 3 bases, with 23 bases between the two germline ends. The germline V gene has CDR1 SQVTM and CDR2 ANQGSEA. The CDR3 loop spans 16 amino acids. The CDR3 spells CSVAPHTGAKDYGYTF. In nucleotides, the CDR3 is TGCAGCGTGGCCCCACACACGGGGGCAAAGGACTATGGCTACACCTTC.

The chain joins TRBV29-1 to TRBJ2-2; D is possibly TRBD2 (5 bases). The CDR3 consists of 15 residues. The V and J ends lost 4 bases and 1 base respectively, with 13 bases between them. CDR1 SQVTM and CDR2 ANQGSEA come from the germline V gene. The chain's CDR3 is CSVVWLAQNTGELFF. CDR3 nucleotides: TGCAGCGTTGTTTGGCTAGCTCAGAACACCGGGGAGCTGTTTTTT.

This sequence joins TRBV5-5 and TRBJ1-4; D not certain. The CDR3 loop spans 16 amino acids. V lost 4 bases and J lost 8, with 21 bases in between. Germline V gives CDR1 SGHKS, CDR2 YYEKEE (reference sequence). CDR3 in amino acids: CASSPPPRMLGEKLFF. In DNA, the CDR3 is TGTGCCAGCAGCCCCCCTCCAAGGATGTTGGGGGAAAAACTGTTTTTT.